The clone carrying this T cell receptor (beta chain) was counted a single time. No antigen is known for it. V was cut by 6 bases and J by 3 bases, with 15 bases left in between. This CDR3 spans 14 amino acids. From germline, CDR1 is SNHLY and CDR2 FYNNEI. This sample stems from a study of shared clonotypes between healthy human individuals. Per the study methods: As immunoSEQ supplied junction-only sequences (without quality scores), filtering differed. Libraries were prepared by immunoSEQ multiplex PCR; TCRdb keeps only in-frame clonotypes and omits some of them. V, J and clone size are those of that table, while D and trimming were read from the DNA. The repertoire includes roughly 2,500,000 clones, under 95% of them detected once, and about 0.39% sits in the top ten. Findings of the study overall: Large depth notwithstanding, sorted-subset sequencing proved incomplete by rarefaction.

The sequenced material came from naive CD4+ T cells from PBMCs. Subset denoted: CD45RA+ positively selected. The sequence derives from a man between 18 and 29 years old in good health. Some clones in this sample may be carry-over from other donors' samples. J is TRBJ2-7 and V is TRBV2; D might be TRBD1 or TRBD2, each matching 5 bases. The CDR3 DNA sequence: TGTGCCAGCAGGGGGATCAGGGAGCTCTACGAGCAGTACTTC. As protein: CASRGIRELYEQYF. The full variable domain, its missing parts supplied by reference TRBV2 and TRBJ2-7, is EPEVTQTPSHQVTQMGQEVILRCVPISNHLYFYWYRQILGQKVEFLVSFYNNEISEKSEIFDDQFSVERPDGSNFTLKIRSTKLEDSAMYFCASRGIRELYEQYFGPGTRLTVT.